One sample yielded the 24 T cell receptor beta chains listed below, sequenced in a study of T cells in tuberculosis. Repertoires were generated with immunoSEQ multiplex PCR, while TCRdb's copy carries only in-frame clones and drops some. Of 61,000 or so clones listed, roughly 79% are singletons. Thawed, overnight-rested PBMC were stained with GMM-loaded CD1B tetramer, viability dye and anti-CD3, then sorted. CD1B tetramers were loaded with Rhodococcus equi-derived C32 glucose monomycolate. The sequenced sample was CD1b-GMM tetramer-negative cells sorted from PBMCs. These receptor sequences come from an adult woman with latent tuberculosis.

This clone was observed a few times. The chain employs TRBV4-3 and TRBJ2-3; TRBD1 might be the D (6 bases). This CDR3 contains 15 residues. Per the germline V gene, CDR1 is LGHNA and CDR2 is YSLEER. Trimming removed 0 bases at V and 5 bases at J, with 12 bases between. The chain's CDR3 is CASSQDVIGGDTQYF. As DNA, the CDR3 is TGCGCCAGCAGCCAAGATGTAATAGGGGGAGATACGCAGTATTTT.

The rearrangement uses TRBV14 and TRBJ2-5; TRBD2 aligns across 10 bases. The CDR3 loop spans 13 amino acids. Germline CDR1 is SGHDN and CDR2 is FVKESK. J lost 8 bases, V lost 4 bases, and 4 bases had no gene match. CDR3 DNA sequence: TGTGCCAGCAGCCGCCGGACTAGCGGTACCCAGTACTTC. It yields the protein CASSRRTSGTQYF.

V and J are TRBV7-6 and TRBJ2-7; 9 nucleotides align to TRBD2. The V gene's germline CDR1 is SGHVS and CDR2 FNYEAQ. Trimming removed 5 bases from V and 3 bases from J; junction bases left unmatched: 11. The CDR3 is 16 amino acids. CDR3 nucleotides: TGTGCCAGCAGCGCGGGAGGGGACTGGGGGGGCTACGAGCAGTACTTC. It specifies CASSAGGDWGGYEQYF.

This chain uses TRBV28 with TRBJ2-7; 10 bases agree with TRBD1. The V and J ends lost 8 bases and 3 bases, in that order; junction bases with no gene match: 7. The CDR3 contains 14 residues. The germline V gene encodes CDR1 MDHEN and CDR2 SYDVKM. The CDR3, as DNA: TGTGCCAGCCGAGACCGGGACAGGGGCTACGAGCAGTACTTC. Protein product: CASRDRDRGYEQYF.

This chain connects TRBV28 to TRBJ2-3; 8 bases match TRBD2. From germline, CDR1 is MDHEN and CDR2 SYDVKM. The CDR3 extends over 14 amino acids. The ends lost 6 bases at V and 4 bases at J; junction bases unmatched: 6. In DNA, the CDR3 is TGTGCCAGCAGAAAGGCGGGGGGCCCAGATACGCAGTATTTT. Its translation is CASRKAGGPDTQYF.

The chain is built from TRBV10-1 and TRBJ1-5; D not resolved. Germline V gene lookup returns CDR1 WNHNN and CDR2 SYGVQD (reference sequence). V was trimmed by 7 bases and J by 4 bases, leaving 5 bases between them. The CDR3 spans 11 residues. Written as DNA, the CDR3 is TGCGCCAGCACCACTAATCAGCCCCAGCATTTT. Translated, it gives CASTTNQPQHF.

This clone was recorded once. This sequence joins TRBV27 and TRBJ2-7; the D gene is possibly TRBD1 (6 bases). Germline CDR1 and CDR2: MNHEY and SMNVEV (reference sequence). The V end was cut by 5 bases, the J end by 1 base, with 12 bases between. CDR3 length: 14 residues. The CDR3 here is CASSRTAGSYEQYF. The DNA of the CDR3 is TGTGCCAGCAGTAGGACAGCCGGATCCTACGAGCAGTACTTC.

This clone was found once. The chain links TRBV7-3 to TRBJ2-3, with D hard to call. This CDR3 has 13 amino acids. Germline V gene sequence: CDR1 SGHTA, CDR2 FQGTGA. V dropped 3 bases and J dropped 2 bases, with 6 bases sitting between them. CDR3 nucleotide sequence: TGTGCCAGCAGCTTTCAAATCACAGATACGCAGTATTTT. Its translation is CASSFQITDTQYF. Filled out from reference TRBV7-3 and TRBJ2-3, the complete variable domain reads GAGVSQTPSNKVTEKGKYVELRCDPISGHTALYWYRQSLGQGPEFLIYFQGTGAADDSGLPNDRFFAVRPEGSVSTLKIQRTERGDSAVYLCASSFQITDTQYFGPGTRLTVL.

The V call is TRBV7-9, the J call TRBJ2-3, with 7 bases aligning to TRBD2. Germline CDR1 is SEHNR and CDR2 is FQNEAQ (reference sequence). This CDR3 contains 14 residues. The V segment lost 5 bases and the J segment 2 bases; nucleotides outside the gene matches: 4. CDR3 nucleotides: TGTGCCAGCAGCACTGGGGGGGTCACAGATACGCAGTATTTT. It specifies CASSTGGVTDTQYF.

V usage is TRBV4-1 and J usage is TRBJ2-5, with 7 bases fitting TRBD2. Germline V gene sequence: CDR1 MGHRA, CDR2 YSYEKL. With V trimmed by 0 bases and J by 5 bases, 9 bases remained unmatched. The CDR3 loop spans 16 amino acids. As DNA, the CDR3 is TGCGCCAGCAGCCAAGATCCCGGCCAGGGAGGGGAGACCCAGTACTTC. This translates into CASSQDPGQGGETQYF.

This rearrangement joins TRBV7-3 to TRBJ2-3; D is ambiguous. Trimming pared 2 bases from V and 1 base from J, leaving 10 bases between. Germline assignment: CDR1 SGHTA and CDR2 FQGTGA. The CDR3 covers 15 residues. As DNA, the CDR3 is TGTGCCAGCAGCTTATACGCTGGAGGCACAGATACGCAGTATTTT. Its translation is CASSLYAGGTDTQYF.

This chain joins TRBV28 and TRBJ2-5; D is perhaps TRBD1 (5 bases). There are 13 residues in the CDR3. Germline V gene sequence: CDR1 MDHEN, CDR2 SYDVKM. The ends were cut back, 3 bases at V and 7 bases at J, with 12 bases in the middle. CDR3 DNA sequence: TGTGCCAGCAGTTTTTCTGGGGCAGGGACCCAGTACTTC. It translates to CASSFSGAGTQYF. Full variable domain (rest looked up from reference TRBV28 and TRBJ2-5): DVKVTQSSRYLVKRTGEKVFLECVQDMDHENMFWYRQDPGLGLRLIYFSYDVKMKEKGDIPEGYSVSREKKERFSLILESASTNQTSMYLCASSFSGAGTQYFGPGTRLLVL.

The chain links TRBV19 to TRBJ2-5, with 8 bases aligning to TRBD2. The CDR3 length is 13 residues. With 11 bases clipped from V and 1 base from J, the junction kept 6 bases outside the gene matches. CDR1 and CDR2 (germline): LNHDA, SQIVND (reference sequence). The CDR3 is CAASAGVQETQYF. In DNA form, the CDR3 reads TGTGCCGCCTCAGCGGGGGTCCAAGAGACCCAGTACTTC.

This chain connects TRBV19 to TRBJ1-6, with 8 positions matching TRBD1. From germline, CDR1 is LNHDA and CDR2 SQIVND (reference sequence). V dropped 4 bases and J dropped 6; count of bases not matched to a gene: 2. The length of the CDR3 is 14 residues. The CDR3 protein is CASSSGTGNSPLHF. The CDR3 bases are TGTGCCAGTAGTAGCGGGACAGGTAATTCACCCCTCCACTTT.

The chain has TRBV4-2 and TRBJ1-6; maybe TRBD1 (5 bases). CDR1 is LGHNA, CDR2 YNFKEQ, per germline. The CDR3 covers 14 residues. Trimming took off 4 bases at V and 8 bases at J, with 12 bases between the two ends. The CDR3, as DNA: TGTGCCAGCAGCCTCAACCTACAGGATTCACCCCTCCACTTT. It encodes CASSLNLQDSPLHF.

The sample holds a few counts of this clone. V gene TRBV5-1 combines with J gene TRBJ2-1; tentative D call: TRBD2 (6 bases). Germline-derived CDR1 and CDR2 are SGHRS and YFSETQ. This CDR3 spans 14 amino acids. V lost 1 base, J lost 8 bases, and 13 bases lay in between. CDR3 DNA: TGCGCCAGCAGCTTGTGGCGGGGTGAGGATGAGCAGTTCTTC. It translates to CASSLWRGEDEQFF.

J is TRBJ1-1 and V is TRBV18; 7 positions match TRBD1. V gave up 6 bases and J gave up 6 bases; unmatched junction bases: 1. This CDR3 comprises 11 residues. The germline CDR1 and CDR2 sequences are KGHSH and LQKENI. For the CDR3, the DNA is TGTGCCAGCTCCCAGGGGGCTGAAGCTTTCTTT. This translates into CASSQGAEAFF.

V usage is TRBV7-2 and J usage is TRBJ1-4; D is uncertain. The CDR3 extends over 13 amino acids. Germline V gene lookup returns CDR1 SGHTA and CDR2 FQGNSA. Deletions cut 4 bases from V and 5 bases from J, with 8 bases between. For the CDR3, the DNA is TGTGCCAGCAGCTCCCAGGTGAATGAAAAACTGTTTTTT. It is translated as CASSSQVNEKLFF.

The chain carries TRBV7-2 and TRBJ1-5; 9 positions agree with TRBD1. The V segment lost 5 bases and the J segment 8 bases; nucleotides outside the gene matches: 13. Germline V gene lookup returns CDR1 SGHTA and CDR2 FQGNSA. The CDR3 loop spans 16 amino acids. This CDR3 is CASSPLRGQGGEPQHF. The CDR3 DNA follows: TGTGCCAGCAGCCCTCTGAGGGGACAGGGAGGTGAGCCCCAGCATTTT.

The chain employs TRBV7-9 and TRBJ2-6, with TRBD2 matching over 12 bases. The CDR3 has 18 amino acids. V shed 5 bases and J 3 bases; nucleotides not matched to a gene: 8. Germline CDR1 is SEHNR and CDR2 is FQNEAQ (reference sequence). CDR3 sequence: CASSPSGRGLFGANVLTF. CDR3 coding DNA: TGTGCCAGCAGCCCTAGCGGGAGGGGGTTGTTTGGGGCCAACGTCCTGACTTTC.

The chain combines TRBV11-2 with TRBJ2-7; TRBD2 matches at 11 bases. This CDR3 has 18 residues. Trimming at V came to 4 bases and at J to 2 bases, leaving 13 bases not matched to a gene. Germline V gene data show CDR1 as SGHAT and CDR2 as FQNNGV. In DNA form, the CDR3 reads TGTGCCAGCAGCTCCCTGCCGACTAGCGGGATCATGGCCTACGAGCAGTACTTC. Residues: CASSSLPTSGIMAYEQYF.

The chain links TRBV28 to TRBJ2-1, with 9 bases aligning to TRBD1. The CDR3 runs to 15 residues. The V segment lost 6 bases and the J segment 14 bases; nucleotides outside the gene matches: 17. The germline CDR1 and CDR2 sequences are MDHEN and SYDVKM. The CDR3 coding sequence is TGTGCCAGCAGCCTCTTGGGCGGACAGGGGCTCTCTGAGTTCTTC. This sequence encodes CASSLLGGQGLSEFF.

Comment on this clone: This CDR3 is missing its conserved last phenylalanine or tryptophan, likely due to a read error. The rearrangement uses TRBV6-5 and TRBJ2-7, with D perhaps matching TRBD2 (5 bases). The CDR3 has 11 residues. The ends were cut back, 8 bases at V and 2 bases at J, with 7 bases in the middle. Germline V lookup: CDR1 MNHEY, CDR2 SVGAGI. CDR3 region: CASRDTYEQYL. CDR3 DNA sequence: TGTGCCAGCCGGGATACCTACGAGCAGTACCTC.

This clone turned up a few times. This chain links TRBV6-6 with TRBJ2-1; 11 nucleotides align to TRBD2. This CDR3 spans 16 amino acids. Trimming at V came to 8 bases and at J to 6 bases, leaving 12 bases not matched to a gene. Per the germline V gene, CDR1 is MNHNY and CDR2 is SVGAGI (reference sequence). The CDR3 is CASGPKRLAGINEQFF. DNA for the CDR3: TGTGCCAGCGGCCCTAAGAGACTAGCGGGGATCAATGAGCAGTTCTTC.